This TCR beta chain emerged from a study of T cells in Graves' hyperthyroidism and ophthalmopathy. The study, taken as a whole, reports: Before onset, by a median of approximately 6.8 months, the model predicted ophthalmopathy. Blood also carried most thyroid clonotypes expanded above 0.001.

Uncontrolled infection, other autoimmune disease, pregnancy or lactation excluded patients. TCR beta CDR3 regions were amplified from RNA transcripts. During a first-round RT-PCR of the TCR CDR3, the HTBI primer set was used. Using its own MiXCR run on the multiplex PCR reads, TCRdb lists one record per CDR3 protein. The sample contains roughly 500,000 distinct CDR3 sequences, roughly 50% of which appear only once. Note on this clonotype: Its specificity is unknown. At one end the junction does not follow the germline gene, possibly because of a read error.

The CDR3 is made up of 15 amino acids. CDR1 ENHRY and CDR2 SYGVKD come from the germline V gene. Sequencing used peripheral blood or thyroid tissue (not recorded which). The TCR sequence derives from an adult woman with Graves' disease, either hyperthyroidism or ophthalmopathy (not recorded which). The J gene is TRBJ2-2, the V gene TRBV10-3, with 7 nucleotides matching TRBD1. CDR3 sequence: CVISEPKGAAGELFF. As DNA, the CDR3 is TGTGTCATCAGTGAGCCCAAGGGGGCGGCCGGGGAGCTGTTTTTT.